The rows below give T cell receptor beta chains drawn from one sample of a study of shared clonotypes between healthy human individuals. The repertoire was sequenced with immunoSEQ multiplex PCR; TCRdb's copy has only in-frame clones and lacks some. The sample contains hundreds of thousands of clones, approximately 97% of which appear only once. The sequenced sample was naive CD4+ T cells sorted from blood. These receptors were obtained from a woman aged 25 to 45 in good health. The CDR3 runs from the conserved cysteine through the conserved F or W. Each record gives: D gene, clone size, J gene, V gene, CDR3 DNA, CDR3 protein. The D gene is left open where the match is weak. Clone size is given for some rows only: seen once, a few or many times, or a class if the clone is expanded.

>TRBD1|-|TRBJ2-3|TRBV28
TGTGCCAGCAGTACCGGACAGGGGGCAACAGATACGCAGTATTTT
CASSTGQGATDTQYF
>-|-|TRBJ2-5|TRBV9
TGTGCCAGCAGCCTTGTGACGGGAGCAGCGGAGACCCAGTACTTC
CASSLVTGAAETQYF
>-|-|TRBJ2-3|TRBV28
TGTGCCAGCAGTTTACCTATTTTAACTAGCACAGATACGCAGTATTTT
CASSLPILTSTDTQYF
>-|-|TRBJ2-5|TRBV15
TGTGCCACCAGCAGAGATCGACGGGACGGAGAGACCCAGTACTTC
CATSRDRRDGETQYF
>-|-|TRBJ2-5|TRBV7-6
TGTGCCAGCAGCTTAGGTCAGGAGGGGACCCAGTACTTC
CASSLGQEGTQYF
>-|-|TRBJ1-1|TRBV9
TGTGCCAGCAGCGTAAGGGAACAGATCTGGGGGCATGAAGCTTTCTTT
CASSVREQIWGHEAFF
>TRBD1|-|TRBJ1-2|TRBV19
TGTGCCAGTAGTAGCCCGACAGGGTCTAACTATGGCTACACCTTC
CASSSPTGSNYGYTF
>TRBD1|-|TRBJ2-7|TRBV7-3
TGTGCCAGCAGCGCCCAGACAGGGATCCCATACGAGCAGTACTTC
CASSAQTGIPYEQYF
>-|-|TRBJ2-1|TRBV18
TGTGCCAGCTCACCATCGGGGCTTTACAATGAGCAGTTCTTC
CASSPSGLYNEQFF
>TRBD2|-|TRBJ2-4|TRBV25-1
TGTGCCAGCAGCCGGACTAGCGGGACTATCAAAAACATTCAGTACTTC
CASSRTSGTIKNIQYF
>-|-|TRBJ1-2|TRBV29-1
TGCAGCGTTGATCAGGGGTACGGCTACACCTTC
CSVDQGYGYTF
>-|-|TRBJ2-6|TRBV28
TGTGCCAGCAGGGGGGGACACCTTCGGGCCAACGTCCTGACTTTC
CASRGGHLRANVLTF
>-|-|TRBJ1-1|TRBV27
TGTGCCAGCAGGCCTTCGGGGGAGGACACTGAAGCTTTCTTT
CASRPSGEDTEAFF
>-|-|TRBJ1-2|TRBV28
TGTGCCAGCAGTCACGACGGAGCGCACACCTTC
CASSHDGAHTF
>-|-|TRBJ2-1|TRBV15
TGTGCCACTCGGGGGATCTCCTACAATGAGCAGTTCTTC
CATRGISYNEQFF
>TRBD1|-|TRBJ2-3|TRBV28
TGTGCCAGCAACCAGGGGGACGGCACAGATACGCAGTATTTT
CASNQGDGTDTQYF
>TRBD1|-|TRBJ2-3|TRBV11-3
TGTGCCAGCAGCTCTCGGACAGGGGATATGCCAGATACGCAGTATTTT
CASSSRTGDMPDTQYF
>-|-|TRBJ1-1|TRBV4-2
TGTGCCAGCAGCCAAGAAGGAGGAGCCTCGAACACTGAAGCTTTCTTT
CASSQEGGASNTEAFF
>TRBD2|-|TRBJ2-1|TRBV15
TGTGCCACCGCCAGACGGTACGCGGGAGGGATGTCCTACAATGAGCAGTTCTTC
CATARRYAGGMSYNEQFF
>TRBD1|-|TRBJ1-1|TRBV27
TGTGCCAGCAGAAGTAAGGGACAGCGCATCCCAAGGGACACTGAAGCTTTCTTT
CASRSKGQRIPRDTEAFF
>TRBD1|-|TRBJ2-7|TRBV4-1
TGCGCCAGCAGCCAAGCCGGGACAGGATCCTACGAGCAGTACTTC
CASSQAGTGSYEQYF
>TRBD1|-|TRBJ1-2|TRBV28
TGTGCCAGCAGTTCTCAAGCAGGGGGGACCTATGGCTACACCTTC
CASSSQAGGTYGYTF
>-|-|TRBJ2-6|TRBV19
TGTGCCAGTAGAAAGACGGGGGCGGGGGCCAACGTCCTGACTTTC
CASRKTGAGANVLTF
>TRBD2|-|TRBJ2-7|TRBV28
TGTGCCAGCAATGTAGCGGGAGAGACCTTTAGCGAGCAGTACTTC
CASNVAGETFSEQYF
>-|-|TRBJ2-5|TRBV2
TGTGCCAGCAACTACCGCCGTTCTGCTCAAGAGACCCAGTACTTC
CASNYRRSAQETQYF
>TRBD2|-|TRBJ2-2|TRBV2
TGTGCCAGCAGTGATAGGCGGGAGAGGCCCGGGGAGCTGTTTTTT
CASSDRRERPGELFF
>-|once|TRBJ2-5|TRBV29-1
TGCAGCGCCGTCCCCCGGGCGAAAGAGACCCAGTACTTC
CSAVPRAKETQYF
>-|once|TRBJ2-5|TRBV19
TGTGCCAGTACCGGACGTGCGGAGGAGACCCAGTACTTC
CASTGRAEETQYF
>-|-|TRBJ1-1|TRBV5-6
TGTGCCAGCAGCTTGGCCTCTGGGGTCACTGAAGCTTTCTTT
CASSLASGVTEAFF
>-|-|TRBJ2-3|TRBV6-1
TGTGCCAGCAGTGCCTCCACGTCGATAGATACGCAGTATTTT
CASSASTSIDTQYF
>TRBD1|-|TRBJ1-2|TRBV11-3
TGTGCCAGCAGCCCCGGGACAGGGGGCAGGGGGCGTTTTAGCTACACCTTC
CASSPGTGGRGRFSYTF
>TRBD1|-|TRBJ1-4|TRBV9
TGTGCCAGCAGCGTAGGGACAGGCGGTGAAAAACTGTTTTTT
CASSVGTGGEKLFF
>-|-|TRBJ1-1|TRBV30
TGTGCCTGGAGCCCTGGACCCCACACTGAAGCTTTCTTT
CAWSPGPHTEAFF
>TRBD1|-|TRBJ1-5|TRBV5-1
TGCGCCAGCAGCCCCACGGAGGGGGCCGGACAGCCCCAGCATTTT
CASSPTEGAGQPQHF
>TRBD2|-|TRBJ2-7|TRBV6-1
TGTGCCAGCAGTGAATGGGAGGGGCAGTACTTC
CASSEWEGQYF
>TRBD2|-|TRBJ2-1|TRBV6-5
TGTGCCAGCAGTTATAGGGCGGGAGGGAATGAGCAGTTCTTC
CASSYRAGGNEQFF
>TRBD1|-|TRBJ1-2|TRBV4-1
TGCGCCAGCAGCCACCGGGACAGGGGGCCCCTAAACTATGGCTACACCTTC
CASSHRDRGPLNYGYTF
>-|-|TRBJ2-5|TRBV6-5
TGTGCCAGCAGGGACCTTGCGCTCCAAGAGACCCAGTACTTC
CASRDLALQETQYF
>-|-|TRBJ2-7|TRBV4-1
TGCGCCAGCAGCCAAGTACTCCTGCCGGCAGAGAGGTCCTACGAGCAGTACTTC
CASSQVLLPAERSYEQYF
>-|-|TRBJ1-6|TRBV28
TGTGCCAGCAGATTCCAGTATCAGAGAAATTCACCCCTCCACTTT
CASRFQYQRNSPLHF
>TRBD2|-|TRBJ2-2|TRBV29-1
TGCAGCGTTGAAACTAGCGCTAACACCGGGGAGCTGTTTTTT
CSVETSANTGELFF
>-|-|TRBJ2-1|TRBV28
TGTGCCAGCACTCCCGCCATGCGAGAAAATGAGCAGTTCTTC
CASTPAMRENEQFF
>TRBD2|-|TRBJ2-7|TRBV28
TGTGCCAGCAGTTTATCTACTAGCGGGAGTTCCTACGAGCAGTACTTC
CASSLSTSGSSYEQYF
>TRBD1|-|TRBJ1-2|TRBV28
TGTGCCAGCAGAACAGGGGGCGGAGAAATTGGCTACACCTTC
CASRTGGGEIGYTF
>TRBD2|-|TRBJ2-7|TRBV7-2
TGTGCCAGCAGCTTAGGGACAGCTAGCGGGATCTCCTACGAGCAGTACTTC
CASSLGTASGISYEQYF
>-|-|TRBJ2-3|TRBV30
TGTGCCTGGAAGGGGGCTCTACTAGCGCGTAGCACAGATACGCAGTATTTT
CAWKGALLARSTDTQYF
>-|-|TRBJ1-3|TRBV2
TGTGCCAGCAGTGCGAGACGGGCCTCTGGAAACACCATATATTTT
CASSARRASGNTIYF
>TRBD1|-|TRBJ1-2|TRBV27
TGTGCCAGCAGGCGAACAGGGGGCACGAGGGACTATGGCTACACCTTC
CASRRTGGTRDYGYTF
>TRBD1|-|TRBJ1-2|TRBV6-5
TGTGCCAGCAGTTTGACAGGGCTCTATGGCTACACCTTC
CASSLTGLYGYTF
>TRBD2|-|TRBJ2-5|TRBV7-9
TGTGCCAGCAGCTTAGGAGGGGGACTAGCGGGTGAGCAGTACTTC
CASSLGGGLAGEQYF
>-|-|TRBJ2-5|TRBV30
TGTGCCTGGAGTCCGGTTCAAGAGACCCAGTACTTC
CAWSPVQETQYF
>-|-|TRBJ2-1|TRBV28
TGTGCCAGCAGTGAATTCATTTGGATGCAGGAGCAGTTCTTC
CASSEFIWMQEQFF
>TRBD1|-|TRBJ2-7|TRBV6-5
TGTGCCACAGGGACAGGGCTTTTTTACGAGCAGTACTTC
CATGTGLFYEQYF
>-|-|TRBJ2-3|TRBV19
TGTGCCAGTAGTATTCGTACTAGCGATACGCAGTATTTT
CASSIRTSDTQYF
>-|-|TRBJ2-1|TRBV6-5
TGTGCCAGCAGTTACTCGTGGGGGCGAAGGAATGAGCAGTTCTTC
CASSYSWGRRNEQFF
>-|-|TRBJ2-1|TRBV5-1
TGCGCCAGCAGCTTGGATGGGACACCATTGGATGAGCAGTTCTTC
CASSLDGTPLDEQFF
>-|-|TRBJ1-1|TRBV5-6
TGTGCCAGCAGCCCGGGACTCATGAACACTGAAGCTTTCTTT
CASSPGLMNTEAFF